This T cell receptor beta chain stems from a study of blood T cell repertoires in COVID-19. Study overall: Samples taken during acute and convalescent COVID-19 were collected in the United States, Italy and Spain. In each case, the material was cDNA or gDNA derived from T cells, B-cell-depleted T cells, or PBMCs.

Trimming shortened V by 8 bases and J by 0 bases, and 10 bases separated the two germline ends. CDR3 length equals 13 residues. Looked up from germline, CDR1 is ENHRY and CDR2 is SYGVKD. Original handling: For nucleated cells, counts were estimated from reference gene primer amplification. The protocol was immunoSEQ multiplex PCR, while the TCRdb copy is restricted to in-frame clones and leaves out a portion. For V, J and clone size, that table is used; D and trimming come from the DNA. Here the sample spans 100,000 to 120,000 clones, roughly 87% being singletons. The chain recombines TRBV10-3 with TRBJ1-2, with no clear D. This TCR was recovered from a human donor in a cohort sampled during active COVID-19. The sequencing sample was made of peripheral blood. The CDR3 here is CAIGENSNYGYTF. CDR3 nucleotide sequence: TGTGCCATCGGGGAGAACTCTAACTATGGCTACACCTTC.